Below are 3 T cell receptor beta chains sequenced from a single sample in a study of blood T cell repertoires in COVID-19. TCRdb's copy holds only in-frame clones and misses some; the assay was immunoSEQ multiplex PCR. The data show some 330,000 clones, over 85% seen once. Sequenced: peripheral blood. These receptors came from a woman in her 30s with COVID-19, enrolled during active disease.

The rearrangement joins TRBV25-1 to TRBJ1-1, with D hard to call. The V gene lost 6 bases and the J gene lost 2 bases, with 13 bases spanning the gap. Germline CDR1 MGHDK, CDR2 SYGVNS. This CDR3 spans 14 amino acids. CDR3 in amino acids: CASRMGGENTEAFF. In DNA, the CDR3 is TGTGCCAGCAGGATGGGTGGAGAAAACACTGAAGCTTTCTTT. Looking up the rest from reference TRBV25-1 and TRBJ1-1 gives the full variable domain: EADIYQTPRYLVIGTGKKITLECSQTMGHDKMYWYQQDPGMELHLIHYSYGVNSTEKGDLSSESTVSRIRTEHFPLTLESARPSHTSQYLCASRMGGENTEAFFGQGTRLTVV.

Here the CDR3 reads CASSPDRTGGELFF. The CDR3 DNA is TGTGCCAGCAGCCCGGACAGGACGGGCGGGGAGCTGTTTTTT. The chain couples TRBV3-1 (or the pseudogene TRBV3-2) to TRBJ2-2; 7 bases are shared with TRBD1. Germline V gene lookup returns CDR1 LGHDT and CDR2 YNNKEL (reference sequence). J was trimmed by 7 bases and V by 4 bases; bases with no gene match: 6. The length of the CDR3 is 14 residues.

This chain links TRBV4-3 with TRBJ2-2, with 9 bases matching TRBD1. CDR3 size: 18 residues. V shed 0 bases, J shed 1 base, and the junction held 6 bases outside the gene matches. Germline V lookup: CDR1 LGHNA, CDR2 YSLEER. CDR3 nucleotides: TGCGCCAGCAGCCAAGATGTAGTGGGACAGGGGAACACCGGGGAGCTGTTTTTT. This encodes CASSQDVVGQGNTGELFF.